The next 27 T cell receptor beta chains were all read from a single sample in a study of cytomegalovirus exposure and HLA in healthy donors. 13 Jbeta primers and 60 Vbeta primers were used for the PCR. Assay used: immunoSEQ multiplex PCR; TCRdb lists only in-frame clones, some missing. The top ten clones hold 5.5% to 7% of a sample with approximately 140,000 clones, about 81% of them seen once. The specimen sequenced was PBMCs. The receptors were gathered from a woman between 40 and 55 years old in good health and CMV-seropositive.

This clone was recorded a few times. The V and J genes are TRBV5-1 and TRBJ2-3; 10 positions agree with TRBD2. CDR1 and CDR2 from the germline V gene are SGHRS and YFSETQ. The CDR3 has 18 amino acids. After removal of 2 bases from V and 4 bases from J, the junction contained 13 bases not matched to a gene. The CDR3 DNA reads TGCGCCAGCAGCTTTGGTTGGTCTAGCGGGAGAGGCGCAGATACGCAGTATTTT. Translation: CASSFGWSSGRGADTQYF.

This clone was seen only a few times. V gene TRBV6-1 combines with J gene TRBJ2-3; D may be TRBD1 (6 bases). Trimming shortened V by 6 bases and J by 1 base, and 14 bases separated the two germline ends. Germline V gene sequence: CDR1 MNHNS, CDR2 SASEGT. The CDR3 loop spans 15 amino acids. The CDR3: CASRIRDTRTDTQYF. The CDR3 bases are TGTGCCAGCAGGATACGGGACACCCGCACAGATACGCAGTATTTT.

In the case of this clone: A junction end diverges from the germline sequence, so it may reflect a read error. The rearrangement links TRBV7-3 to TRBJ1-2, with 12 positions matching TRBD1. The CDR3 loop spans 14 amino acids. CDR1 and CDR2 from the germline V gene are SGHTA and FQGTGA. CDR3 sequence: CASSPGTGGYSYTF. CDR3 nucleotide sequence: TGTGCCAGCAGCCCTGGGACAGGGGGCTATAGCTACACCTTC.

In DNA, the CDR3 is TGTGCCAGCAGCTTTCCGGGACTAAATTCCTACAATGAGCAGTTCTTC. Encoded protein: CASSFPGLNSYNEQFF. The chain joins TRBV11-2 to TRBJ2-1; 7 nucleotides agree with TRBD2. The CDR3 runs to 16 residues. V was clipped by 3 bases and J by 1 base; unmatched bases: 6. Germline values: CDR1 SGHAT, CDR2 FQNNGV.

The rearrangement uses TRBV7-6 and TRBJ2-3; 16 positions agree with TRBD2. There are 18 residues in the CDR3. The trim removed 5 bases at V and 0 bases at J, leaving 5 bases unmatched. Germline V gene data show CDR1 as SGHVS and CDR2 as FNYEAQ. CDR3 bases: TGTGCCAGCAGCCGGGGGACTAGCGGGGGGGCTAGCACAGATACGCAGTATTTT. Translated, it gives CASSRGTSGGASTDTQYF.

The rearrangement joins TRBV6-5 to TRBJ2-1, with 12 nucleotides matching TRBD2. Germline CDR1 MNHEY, CDR2 SVGAGI. J was trimmed by 3 bases and V by 9 bases; bases with no gene match: 6. CDR3 length: 15 amino acids. The CDR3 DNA sequence: TGTGCCAGTACCACGGGACTAGCGGGCTACAATGAGCAGTTCTTC. Protein: CASTTGLAGYNEQFF.

V gene TRBV6-6 combines with J gene TRBJ2-5; tentative D call: TRBD1 (6 bases). V lost 6 bases to trimming and J lost 2 bases, with 10 bases between them. The germline V gene has CDR1 MNHNY and CDR2 SVGAGI (reference sequence). This CDR3 is built from 13 residues. DNA of the CDR3: TGTGCCAGCAGCGGGGACACTCAAGAGACCCAGTACTTC. Protein product: CASSGDTQETQYF.

The genes are TRBV6-4 and TRBJ2-2, with unresolved D. Germline CDR1 and CDR2: MRHNA and SNTAGT. CDR3 length: 13 amino acids. The germline V and J ends were trimmed by 3 bases and 6 bases, with 8 bases remaining between them. CDR3 region: CASSDRIAGELFF. In DNA, the CDR3 is TGTGCCAGCAGTGATCGTATAGCCGGGGAGCTGTTTTTT.

V is TRBV5-4 and J is TRBJ2-2; tentatively, D is TRBD1 (6 bases). Trimming removed 2 bases at V and 2 bases at J, with 10 bases between. This CDR3 has 15 residues. In germline, CDR1 is SGHNT, CDR2 YYREEE (reference sequence). The CDR3: CASSFSGVNTGELFF. CDR3 coding DNA: TGTGCCAGCAGCTTCTCAGGGGTCAACACCGGGGAGCTGTTTTTT.

The rearrangement uses TRBV7-8 and TRBJ2-7, with a weak D call TRBD1 (6 bases). Per the germline V gene, CDR1 is SGHVS and CDR2 is FQNEAQ. This CDR3 is built from 14 residues. Trimming left V 1 base short and J 3 bases short, with 10 bases between. The DNA for the CDR3 is TGTGCCAGCAGCTTAGGGGACACTAACTACGAGCAGTACTTC. Translated, it gives CASSLGDTNYEQYF.

Remarks on this clone: An end of the junction differs from the germline gene, which may be a read error. The chain uses TRBV7-7 and TRBJ2-5, with a tentative D call TRBD2 (5 bases). This CDR3 comprises 14 residues. Germline values: CDR1 SSHAT, CDR2 FNYEAQ (reference sequence). CDR3 in amino acids: CASNLASGREAQYF. For the CDR3, the DNA is TGTGCTAGCAACTTAGCGTCCGGAAGAGAGGCCCAGTACTTC.

This clone was seen more than once but under ten times. The CDR3 DNA follows: TGTGCCAGCAGCTCCCTGACAGGAGTGAAGCATGGCCTCCACTTT. Its protein is CASSSLTGVKHGLHF. This chain joins TRBV7-2 and TRBJ1-6, with D maybe TRBD1 (6 bases). Germline CDR1 reads SGHTA; CDR2 reads FQGNSA. CDR3 length: 15 amino acids. V shed 4 bases and J shed 15 bases, with 22 bases lying between them.

For the CDR3, the DNA is TGTGCCAGCAGTTCAACTAGCGGGGGGGTGGATGAGCAGTTCTTC. Translated, it gives CASSSTSGGVDEQFF. V is TRBV6-5 and J is TRBJ2-1; TRBD2 aligns across 13 bases. CDR1 MNHEY and CDR2 SVGAGI come from the germline V gene. Unmatched junction bases numbered 5, after V lost 4 bases and J lost 8 bases. This CDR3 region has 15 residues.

The J gene is TRBJ1-5, the V gene TRBV19; 7 bases agree with TRBD1. This CDR3 has 17 residues. With V trimmed by 3 bases and J by 3 bases, 11 bases remained unmatched. CDR1 and CDR2 (germline): LNHDA, SQIVND (reference sequence). The CDR3 nucleotides read TGTGCCAGTAGTATCATCTCAGGGGGACAGTACAATCAGCCCCAGCATTTT. Its protein product is CASSIISGGQYNQPQHF. The whole variable domain, filled in from reference TRBV19 and TRBJ1-5, reads DGGITQSPKYLFRKEGQNVTLSCEQNLNHDAMYWYRQDPGQGLRLIYYSQIVNDFQKGDIAEGYSVSREKKESFPLTVTSAQKNPTAFYLCASSIISGGQYNQPQHFGDGTRLSIL.

This clone was seen only once. The genes are TRBV9 and TRBJ1-1, with a tentative D call TRBD1 (5 bases). Looked up from germline, CDR1 is SGDLS and CDR2 is YYNGEE. The germline V and J ends were trimmed by 0 bases and 0 bases, with 12 bases remaining between them. The CDR3 has 16 amino acids. In DNA form, the CDR3 reads TGTGCCAGCAGCGTAGGAATAAAGGGGATGAACACTGAAGCTTTCTTT. Its protein is CASSVGIKGMNTEAFF.

The rearrangement uses TRBV7-6 and TRBJ2-2; perhaps TRBD2 as D (5 bases). CDR1 is SGHVS, CDR2 FNYEAQ, per germline. The CDR3 consists of 16 residues. Trimming removed 1 base from V and 6 bases from J, with 15 bases in between. CDR3 DNA: TGTGCCAGCAGCTTAGGAGCGGCACGTTCAGCCGGGGAGCTGTTTTTT. The encoded protein is CASSLGAARSAGELFF.

This chain connects TRBV2 to TRBJ1-2, with a tentative D call TRBD1 (6 bases). V was cut by 11 bases and J by 3 bases, with 22 bases left in between. The CDR3 sequence is 15 residues long. The germline gives CDR1 SNHLY, CDR2 FYNNEI. The CDR3 region is CAPRPQGTIDYGYTF. CDR3 nucleotide sequence: TGTGCCCCAAGGCCACAGGGTACGATCGACTATGGCTACACCTTC.

This clone was detected once. The germline gene is not matched at one end of the junction; a read error may be the cause. The gene calls are TRBV7-7 and TRBJ2-1, with 7 nucleotides matching TRBD2. The CDR3 sequence is 16 residues long. In germline, CDR1 is SSHAT, CDR2 FNYEAQ (reference sequence). CDR3 in DNA: TGTGCTAGCAGCTTAGGTGGCAGGGAGGGTGTGGATGAGCAGTTCTTC. This encodes CASSLGGREGVDEQFF.

The chain couples TRBV7-9 to TRBJ2-1, with TRBD1 as a possible D gene (6 bases). Between the trimmed V and J ends, which lost 5 bases and 6 bases, there was a span of 14 bases. CDR1 is SEHNR, CDR2 FQNEAQ, per germline (reference sequence). This CDR3 contains 14 residues. CDR3 protein: CASSSPVRGNEQFF. In DNA, the CDR3 is TGTGCCAGCAGCAGCCCTGTCAGGGGCAATGAGCAGTTCTTC.

The chain carries TRBV2 and TRBJ2-3, with 15 bases lining up with TRBD2. The CDR3 is 15 residues long. The trim removed 11 bases at V and 3 bases at J, leaving 6 bases unmatched. The germline V gene has CDR1 SNHLY and CDR2 FYNNEI. CDR3 sequence (DNA): TGTGCCTGGACTAGCGGGAGGGCCGTAACAGATACGCAGTATTTT. This encodes CAWTSGRAVTDTQYF.

Turning to this clone: At one boundary the junction diverges from the germline segment, which might be a read error. The rearrangement links TRBV6-5 to TRBJ1-4; the D gene is possibly TRBD1 (6 bases). Germline values: CDR1 MNHEY, CDR2 SVGAGI. The CDR3 has 15 residues. The CDR3 nucleotides are TGTGCCAGCAGCTACTCGATGGACAGAAATGAAAAACTGTTTTTT. The encoded protein is CASSYSMDRNEKLFF.

The chain carries TRBV2 and TRBJ2-7; 9 positions match TRBD1. Germline CDR1 and CDR2: SNHLY and FYNNEI. V lost 7 bases, J lost 4 bases, and 8 bases stayed unmatched. The CDR3 extends over 14 amino acids. The chain's CDR3 is CASNRGQGIYEQYF. The DNA for the CDR3 is TGTGCCAGCAATAGGGGACAGGGAATTTACGAGCAGTACTTC.

This clone appeared a single time. The chain combines TRBV9 with TRBJ2-2; 10 nucleotides match TRBD2. V gave up 4 bases and J gave up 5 bases; unmatched junction bases: 8. The CDR3 spans 16 residues. CDR1 is SGDLS and CDR2 is YYNGEE in the germline V gene. The CDR3, as DNA: TGTGCCAGCAGCCCCCCTAGCGGGAGAGGAACCGGGGAGCTGTTTTTT. Amino acid sequence: CASSPPSGRGTGELFF.

This sequence joins TRBV4-1 and TRBJ2-1; TRBD2 might be the D (5 bases). CDR1 and CDR2 (germline): MGHRA, YSYEKL. The germline V and J ends were trimmed by 1 base and 6 bases, with 13 bases remaining between them. The CDR3 length is 15 residues. DNA of the CDR3: TGCGCCAGCAGCCAAGGTATTAGCGTGGCCAATGAGCAGTTCTTC. Translated: CASSQGISVANEQFF.

The chain joins TRBV9 to TRBJ1-5, with D perhaps matching TRBD1 (6 bases). Trimming removed 0 bases at V and 5 bases at J, with 12 bases between. CDR1 and CDR2 (germline): SGDLS, YYNGEE. There are 15 residues in the CDR3. The CDR3 bases are TGTGCCAGCAGCGTAGGGGGGCAGGGTGATCAGCCCCAGCATTTT. Amino acid sequence: CASSVGGQGDQPQHF.

The rearrangement uses TRBV19 and TRBJ1-5, with 8 bases matching TRBD1. Germline values: CDR1 LNHDA, CDR2 SQIVND (reference sequence). CDR3 length: 13 residues. The V segment lost 6 bases and the J segment 5 bases; nucleotides outside the gene matches: 3. This CDR3 reads CASRGTGHQPQHF. The CDR3 DNA reads TGTGCCAGTAGGGGGACAGGTCATCAGCCCCAGCATTTT.

The rearrangement links TRBV10-3 to TRBJ2-1, with 13 positions matching TRBD2. In germline, CDR1 is ENHRY, CDR2 SYGVKD. V was pared by 9 bases and J by 0 bases, with 5 bases of the junction left unmatched. The CDR3 totals 16 residues. CDR3 sequence: CAIKGLAGNSYNEQFF. CDR3 coding DNA: TGTGCCATAAAGGGACTAGCGGGGAACTCCTACAATGAGCAGTTCTTC.